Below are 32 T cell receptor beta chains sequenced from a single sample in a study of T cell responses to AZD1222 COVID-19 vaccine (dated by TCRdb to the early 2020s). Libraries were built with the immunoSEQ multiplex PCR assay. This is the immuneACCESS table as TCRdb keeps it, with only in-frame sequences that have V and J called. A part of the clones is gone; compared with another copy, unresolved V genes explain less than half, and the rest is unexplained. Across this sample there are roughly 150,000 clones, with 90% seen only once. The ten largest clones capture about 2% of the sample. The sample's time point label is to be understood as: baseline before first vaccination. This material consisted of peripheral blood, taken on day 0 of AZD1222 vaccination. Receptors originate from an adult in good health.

The CDR3 region has the DNA TGCGCCAGCAGCTTGAGTACAGGAGTCCCCTACGAGCAGTACTTC. Residues: CASSLSTGVPYEQYF. This chain joins TRBV5-1 and TRBJ2-7; a weak D match, TRBD1 (5 bases). CDR3 length: 15 amino acids. Germline CDR1 SGHRS, CDR2 YFSETQ. Trimming cost V 1 base and J 2 bases, with 13 bases left between them.

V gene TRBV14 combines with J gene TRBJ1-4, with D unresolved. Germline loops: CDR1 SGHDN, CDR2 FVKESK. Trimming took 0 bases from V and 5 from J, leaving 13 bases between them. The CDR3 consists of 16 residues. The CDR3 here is CASSQEPGGLNEKLFF. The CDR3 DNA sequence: TGTGCCAGCAGCCAAGAGCCGGGAGGGCTGAATGAAAAACTGTTTTTT. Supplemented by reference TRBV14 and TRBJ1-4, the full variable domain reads EAGVTQFPSHSVIEKGQTVTLRCDPISGHDNLYWYRRVMGKEIKFLLHFVKESKQDESGMPNNRFLAERTGGTYSTLKVQPAELEDSGVYFCASSQEPGGLNEKLFFGSGTQLSVL.

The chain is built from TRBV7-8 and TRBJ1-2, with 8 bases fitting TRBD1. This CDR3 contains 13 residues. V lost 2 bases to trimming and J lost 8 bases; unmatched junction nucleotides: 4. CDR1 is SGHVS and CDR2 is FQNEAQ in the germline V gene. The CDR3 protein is CASSLQGARGYTF. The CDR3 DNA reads TGTGCCAGCAGCTTACAGGGGGCGCGGGGCTACACCTTC.

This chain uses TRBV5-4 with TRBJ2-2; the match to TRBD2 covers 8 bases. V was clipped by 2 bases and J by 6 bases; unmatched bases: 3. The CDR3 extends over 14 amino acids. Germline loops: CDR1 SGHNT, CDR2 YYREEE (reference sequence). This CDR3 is CASSFPGRAGELFF. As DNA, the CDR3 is TGTGCCAGCAGCTTCCCCGGGAGGGCCGGGGAGCTGTTTTTT.

The CDR3, as DNA: TGTGCCAGCAGTCAAATACAGGGAACTAACTCACCCCTCCACTTT. Translation: CASSQIQGTNSPLHF. The V gene is TRBV28, the J gene TRBJ1-6, with D possibly being TRBD1 (6 bases). The ends were cut back, 5 bases at V and 10 bases at J, with 18 bases in the middle. Per the germline V gene, CDR1 is MDHEN and CDR2 is SYDVKM. The CDR3 is 15 amino acids.

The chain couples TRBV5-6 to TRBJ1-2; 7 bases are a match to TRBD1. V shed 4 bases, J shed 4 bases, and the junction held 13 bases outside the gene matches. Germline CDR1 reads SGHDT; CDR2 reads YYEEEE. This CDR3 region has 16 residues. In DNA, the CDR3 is TGTGCCAGCAGCCCCGGCGAGGGGGCGTATAGCTATGGCTACACCTTC. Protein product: CASSPGEGAYSYGYTF.

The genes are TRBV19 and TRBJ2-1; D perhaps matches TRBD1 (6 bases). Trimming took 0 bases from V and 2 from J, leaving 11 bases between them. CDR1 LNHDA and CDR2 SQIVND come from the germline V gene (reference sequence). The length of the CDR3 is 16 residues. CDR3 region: CASSIDQGMAYNEQFF. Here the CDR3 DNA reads TGTGCCAGTAGTATAGATCAGGGGATGGCCTACAATGAGCAGTTCTTC.

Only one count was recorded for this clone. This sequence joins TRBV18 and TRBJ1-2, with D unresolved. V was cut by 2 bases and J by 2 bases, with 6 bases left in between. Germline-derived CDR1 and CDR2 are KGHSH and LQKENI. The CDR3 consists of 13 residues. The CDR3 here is CASSPRANYGYTF. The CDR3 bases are TGTGCCAGCTCACCAAGAGCCAACTATGGCTACACCTTC.

The CDR3 nucleotides are TGTGCCAGCTCACCACCGTTTAGCGGGAGGCTCTCCTACAATGAGCAGTTCTTC. This codes for CASSPPFSGRLSYNEQFF. The chain uses TRBV18 and TRBJ2-1; TRBD2 matches at 10 bases. CDR1 is KGHSH, CDR2 LQKENI, per germline. This CDR3 has 18 residues. V gave up 0 bases and J gave up 0 bases; unmatched junction bases: 5.

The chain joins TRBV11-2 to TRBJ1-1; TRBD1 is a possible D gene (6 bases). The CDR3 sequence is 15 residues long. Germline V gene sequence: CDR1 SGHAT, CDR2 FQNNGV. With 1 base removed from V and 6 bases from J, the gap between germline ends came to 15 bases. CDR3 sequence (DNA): TGTGCCAGCAGCTTAGTTGCGGGGGCGAGGGCTGAAGCTTTCTTT. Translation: CASSLVAGARAEAFF.

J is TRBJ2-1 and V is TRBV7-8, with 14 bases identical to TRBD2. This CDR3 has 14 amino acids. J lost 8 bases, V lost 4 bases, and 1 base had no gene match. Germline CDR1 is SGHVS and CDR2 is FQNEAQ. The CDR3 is CASSWTSGRYEQFF. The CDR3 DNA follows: TGTGCCAGCAGCTGGACTAGCGGGAGGTATGAGCAGTTCTTC. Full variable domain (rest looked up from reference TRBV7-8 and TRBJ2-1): GAGVSQSPRYKVAKRGQDVALRCDPISGHVSLFWYQQALGQGPEFLTYFQNEAQLDKSGLPSDRFFAERPEGSVSTLKIQRTQQEDSAVYLCASSWTSGRYEQFFGPGTRLTVL.

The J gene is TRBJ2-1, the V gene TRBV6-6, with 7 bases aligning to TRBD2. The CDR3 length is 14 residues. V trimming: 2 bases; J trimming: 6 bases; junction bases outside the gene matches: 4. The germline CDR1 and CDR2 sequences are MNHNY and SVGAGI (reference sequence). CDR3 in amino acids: CASSYGGGSNEQFF. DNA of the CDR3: TGTGCCAGCAGTTACGGGGGAGGGTCCAATGAGCAGTTCTTC.

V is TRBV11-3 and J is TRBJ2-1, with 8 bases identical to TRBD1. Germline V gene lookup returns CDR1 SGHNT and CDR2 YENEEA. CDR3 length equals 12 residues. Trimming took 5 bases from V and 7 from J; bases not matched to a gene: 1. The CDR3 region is CASSHRGNEQFF. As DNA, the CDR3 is TGTGCCAGCAGCCACAGGGGGAATGAGCAGTTCTTC.

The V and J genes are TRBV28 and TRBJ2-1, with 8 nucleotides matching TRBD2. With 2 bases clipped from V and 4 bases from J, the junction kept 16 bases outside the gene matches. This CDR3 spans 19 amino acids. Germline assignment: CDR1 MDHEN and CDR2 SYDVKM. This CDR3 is CASSLRPGGASGKYNEQFF. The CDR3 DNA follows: TGTGCCAGCAGTTTAAGGCCGGGGGGGGCTAGCGGTAAATACAATGAGCAGTTCTTC.

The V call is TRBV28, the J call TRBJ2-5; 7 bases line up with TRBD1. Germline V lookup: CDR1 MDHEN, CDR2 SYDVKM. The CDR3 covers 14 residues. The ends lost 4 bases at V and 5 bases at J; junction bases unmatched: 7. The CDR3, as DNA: TGTGCCAGCAGTTATGACAGGGTTTTGGAGACCCAGTACTTC. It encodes CASSYDRVLETQYF.

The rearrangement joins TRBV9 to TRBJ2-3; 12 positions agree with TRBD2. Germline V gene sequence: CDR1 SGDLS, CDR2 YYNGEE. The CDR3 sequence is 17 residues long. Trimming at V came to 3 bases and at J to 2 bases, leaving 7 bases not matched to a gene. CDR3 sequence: CASSGLAGVGFTDTQYF. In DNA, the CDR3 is TGTGCCAGCAGCGGACTAGCGGGAGTCGGGTTCACAGATACGCAGTATTTT.

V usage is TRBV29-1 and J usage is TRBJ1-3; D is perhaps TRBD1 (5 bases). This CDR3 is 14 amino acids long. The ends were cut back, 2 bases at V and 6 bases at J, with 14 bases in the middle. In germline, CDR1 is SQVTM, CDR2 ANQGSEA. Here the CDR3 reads CSVEFTGLENTIYF. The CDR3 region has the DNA TGCAGCGTTGAATTTACAGGCCTGGAAAACACCATATATTTT.

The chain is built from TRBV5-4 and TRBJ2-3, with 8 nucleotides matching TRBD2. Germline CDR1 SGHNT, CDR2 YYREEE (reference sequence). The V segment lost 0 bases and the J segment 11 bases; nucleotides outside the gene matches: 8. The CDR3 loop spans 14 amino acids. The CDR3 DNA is TGTGCCAGCAGCTTGGTCGTTCCGGGAGGGGAGCAGTATTTT. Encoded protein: CASSLVVPGGEQYF.

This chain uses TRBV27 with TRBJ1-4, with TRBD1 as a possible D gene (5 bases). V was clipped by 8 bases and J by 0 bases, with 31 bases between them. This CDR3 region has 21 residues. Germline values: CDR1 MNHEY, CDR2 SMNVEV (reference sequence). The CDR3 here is CASCRGGRAARNRPTNEKLFF. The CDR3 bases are TGTGCCAGCTGTCGGGGGGGGAGGGCAGCCAGGAATCGTCCAACTAATGAAAAACTGTTTTTT.

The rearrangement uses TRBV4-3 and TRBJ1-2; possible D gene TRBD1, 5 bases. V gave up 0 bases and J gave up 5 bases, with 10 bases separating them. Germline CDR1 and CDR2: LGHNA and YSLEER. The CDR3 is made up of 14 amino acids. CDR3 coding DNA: TGCGCCAGCAGCCAAGAATCAGGGTTTTATGGCTACACCTTC. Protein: CASSQESGFYGYTF.

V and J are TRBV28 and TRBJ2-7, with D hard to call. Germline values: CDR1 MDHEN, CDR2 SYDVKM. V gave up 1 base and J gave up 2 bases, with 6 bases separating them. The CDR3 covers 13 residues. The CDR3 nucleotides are TGTGCCAGCAGTTTATTTTCCACCTACGAGCAGTACTTC. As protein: CASSLFSTYEQYF. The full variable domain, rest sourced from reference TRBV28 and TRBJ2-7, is DVKVTQSSRYLVKRTGEKVFLECVQDMDHENMFWYRQDPGLGLRLIYFSYDVKMKEKGDIPEGYSVSREKKERFSLILESASTNQTSMYLCASSLFSTYEQYFGPGTRLTVT.

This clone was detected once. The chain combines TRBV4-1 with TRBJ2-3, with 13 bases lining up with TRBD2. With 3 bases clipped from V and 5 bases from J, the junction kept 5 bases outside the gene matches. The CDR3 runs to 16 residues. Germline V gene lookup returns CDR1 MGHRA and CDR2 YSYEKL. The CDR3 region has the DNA TGCGCCAGCAGCCAGCCGGGACTAGCGGGAAAAGATACGCAGTATTTT. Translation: CASSQPGLAGKDTQYF.

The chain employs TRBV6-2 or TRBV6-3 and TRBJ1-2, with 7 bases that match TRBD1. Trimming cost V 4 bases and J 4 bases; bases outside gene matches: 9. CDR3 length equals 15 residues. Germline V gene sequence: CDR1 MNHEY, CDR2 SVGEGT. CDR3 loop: CASSFPSYRGYGYTF. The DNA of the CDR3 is TGTGCCAGCAGTTTCCCCTCTTACAGGGGCTATGGCTACACCTTC.

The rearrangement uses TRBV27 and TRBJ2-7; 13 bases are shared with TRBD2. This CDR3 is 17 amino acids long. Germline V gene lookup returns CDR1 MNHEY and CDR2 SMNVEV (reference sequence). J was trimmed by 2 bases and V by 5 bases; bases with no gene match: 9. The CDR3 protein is CASSPLPGLAGPYEQYF. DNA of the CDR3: TGTGCCAGCAGTCCACTACCGGGACTAGCGGGGCCCTACGAGCAGTACTTC.

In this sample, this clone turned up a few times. CDR3 nucleotides: TGTGCCAGCAGCCCGACGCTAGCGGGGACCTACGAGCAGTACTTC. It specifies CASSPTLAGTYEQYF. This sequence joins TRBV7-9 and TRBJ2-7; 9 nucleotides align to TRBD2. This CDR3 spans 15 amino acids. Germline CDR1 SEHNR, CDR2 FQNEAQ (reference sequence). V dropped 5 bases and J dropped 2; count of bases not matched to a gene: 7.

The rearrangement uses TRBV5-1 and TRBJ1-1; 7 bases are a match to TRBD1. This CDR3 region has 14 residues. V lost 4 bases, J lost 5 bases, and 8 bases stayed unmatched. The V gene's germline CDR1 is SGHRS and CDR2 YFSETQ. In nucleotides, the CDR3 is TGCGCCAGCAGCCCCCCAGGGGGTGGAACTGAAGCTTTCTTT. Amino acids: CASSPPGGGTEAFF.

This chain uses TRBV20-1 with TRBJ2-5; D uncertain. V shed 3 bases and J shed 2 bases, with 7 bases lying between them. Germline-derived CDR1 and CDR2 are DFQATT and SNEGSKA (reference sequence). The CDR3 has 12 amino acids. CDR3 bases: TGCAGTGCTAGTTGGATACAAGAGACCCAGTACTTC. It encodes CSASWIQETQYF.

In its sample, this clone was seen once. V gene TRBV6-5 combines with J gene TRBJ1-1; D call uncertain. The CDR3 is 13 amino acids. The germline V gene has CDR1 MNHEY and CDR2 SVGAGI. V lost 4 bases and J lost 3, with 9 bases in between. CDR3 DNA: TGTGCCAGCAGTTTAGTCTCTTACACTGAAGCTTTCTTT. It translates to CASSLVSYTEAFF.

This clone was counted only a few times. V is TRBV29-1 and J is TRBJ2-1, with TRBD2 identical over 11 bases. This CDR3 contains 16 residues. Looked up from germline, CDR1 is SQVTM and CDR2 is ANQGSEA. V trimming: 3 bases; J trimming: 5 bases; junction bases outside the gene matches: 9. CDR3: CSVDQLAGGNNNEQFF. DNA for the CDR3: TGCAGCGTTGATCAGTTAGCGGGAGGGAATAACAATGAGCAGTTCTTC.

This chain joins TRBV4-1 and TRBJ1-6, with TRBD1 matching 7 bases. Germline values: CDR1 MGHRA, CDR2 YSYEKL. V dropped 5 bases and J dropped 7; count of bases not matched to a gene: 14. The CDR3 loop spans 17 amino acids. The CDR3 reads CASSAGPLTGFNSPLHF. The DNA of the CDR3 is TGCGCCAGCAGCGCAGGGCCCCTGACAGGGTTCAATTCACCCCTCCACTTT.

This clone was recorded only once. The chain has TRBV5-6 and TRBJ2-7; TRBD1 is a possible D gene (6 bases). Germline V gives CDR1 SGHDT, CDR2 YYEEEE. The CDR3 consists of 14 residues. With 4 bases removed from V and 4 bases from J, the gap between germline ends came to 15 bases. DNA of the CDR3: TGTGCCAGCAGCCATACCGGACAGCCGTACGAGCAGTACTTC. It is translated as CASSHTGQPYEQYF.

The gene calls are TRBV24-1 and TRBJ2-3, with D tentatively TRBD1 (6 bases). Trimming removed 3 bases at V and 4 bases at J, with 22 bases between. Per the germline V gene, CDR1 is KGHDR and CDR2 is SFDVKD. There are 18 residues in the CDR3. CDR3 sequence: CATSDPSSGRGWADTQYF. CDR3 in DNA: TGTGCCACCAGTGATCCCAGTTCGGGTAGGGGGTGGGCAGATACGCAGTATTTT.